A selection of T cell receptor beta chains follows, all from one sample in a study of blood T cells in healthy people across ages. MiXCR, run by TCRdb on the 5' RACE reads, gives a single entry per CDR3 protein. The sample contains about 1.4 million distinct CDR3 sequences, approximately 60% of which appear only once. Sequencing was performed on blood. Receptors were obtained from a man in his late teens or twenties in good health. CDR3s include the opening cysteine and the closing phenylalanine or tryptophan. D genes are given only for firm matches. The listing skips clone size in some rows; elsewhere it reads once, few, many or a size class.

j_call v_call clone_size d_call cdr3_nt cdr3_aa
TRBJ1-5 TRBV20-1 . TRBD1 TGCAGTGCTATGGGACAGGAGCCGAATCAGCCCCAGCATTTT CSAMGQEPNQPQHF
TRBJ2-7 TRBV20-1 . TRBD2 TGCAGTGCTAGTGGGACTAGCGGGAGCTCCACCTACGAGCAGTACTTC CSASGTSGSSTYEQYF
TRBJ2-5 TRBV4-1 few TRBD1 TGCGCCAGCAGCCAAGATAATGCATACGGACAGGAGGAGCAGTACTTC CASSQDNAYGQEEQYF
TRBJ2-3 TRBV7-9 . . TGTGCCAGCACTTTTGCCGGCTCAGATACGCAGTATTTT CASTFAGSDTQYF
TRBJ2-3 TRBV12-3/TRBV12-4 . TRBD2 TGTGCCAGCAGTTTCCTCGAGCGGGAGTGGGGCACAGATACGCAGTATTTT CASSFLEREWGTDTQYF
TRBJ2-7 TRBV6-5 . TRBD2 TGTGCCAGCAGTTACGGTCTAGCGGCCACCTACGAGCAGTACTTC CASSYGLAATYEQYF
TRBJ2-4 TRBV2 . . TGTGCCAGCGGCCGCGGCGGGCAGACCAAAAACATTCAGTACTTC CASGRGGQTKNIQYF
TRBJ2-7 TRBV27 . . TGTGCCAGCAATCCTTTAACAGGGAGCGACGAGCAGTACTTC CASNPLTGSDEQYF
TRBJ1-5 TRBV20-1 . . TGCAGTGCTAAACGGGACGTCAATCAGCCCCAGCATTTT CSAKRDVNQPQHF
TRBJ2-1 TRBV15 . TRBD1 TGTGCCACCAGCAGAGGACCCGGGACAGGGGAGTTCAATGAGCAGTTCTTC CATSRGPGTGEFNEQFF